The rows below give T cell receptor beta chains drawn from one sample of a study of regulatory T cells in long-lasting Graves disease. MiXCR, run by TCRdb on the multiplex PCR reads, gives a single entry per CDR3 protein. The sample yields 350,000 to 550,000 distinct CDR3 sequences, about 17% seen once. These data were likewise used in another study, on T cells in Graves' hyperthyroidism and ophthalmopathy.

Material: peripheral blood mononuclear cells (PBMCs), obtained at new diagnosis, from a patient treated with antithyroid drugs. The receptor source for this set is a woman in her late teens or twenties with Graves disease. Each CDR3 is given with its conserved first and last residue. D genes are given only for firm matches. Clone size is not always given. Where it is, it says once, few, many or a class for expanded clones.

j_call clone_size v_call d_call cdr3_aa cdr3_nt
TRBJ1-6 few TRBV7-9 - CASSLFSGENSPLHF TGTGCCAGCAGCTTATTTTCAGGGGAGAATTCACCCCTCCACTTT
TRBJ1-1 many TRBV27 TRBD1 CASSTGGRATEAFF TGTGCCAGCAGTACAGGGGGCCGTGCCACTGAAGCTTTCTTT
TRBJ1-5 many TRBV30 - CAWSVVLEQPQHF TGTGCCTGGAGTGTGGTTCTTGAGCAGCCCCAGCATTTT
TRBJ2-3 - TRBV4-3 TRBD2 CASSQYVSGRAFGTDTQYF TGCGCCAGCAGCCAATATGTAAGCGGGAGGGCTTTCGGCACAGATACGCAGTATTTT
TRBJ1-1 many TRBV18 - CASSPGARGYAEAFF TGTGCCAGCTCACCCGGAGCACGAGGGTACGCTGAAGCTTTCTTT
TRBJ2-7 many TRBV5-1 - CASSSSPGHSYEQYF TGCGCCAGCAGCTCGTCTCCGGGACACTCCTACGAGCAGTACTTC
TRBJ2-3 - TRBV5-1 TRBD2 CASSPSGTSANTDTQYF TGCGCCAGCAGCCCAAGCGGGACTAGCGCTAACACAGATACGCAGTATTTT
TRBJ1-5 - TRBV20-1 TRBD1 CSARVLSTGANQPQHF TGCAGTGCTAGAGTCTTAAGTACAGGGGCCAATCAGCCCCAGCATTTT
TRBJ1-1 many TRBV11-3 - CASSSRRWGRVPEKNTEAFF TGTGCCAGCAGCTCTAGACGGTGGGGCCGGGTCCCGGAGAAGAACACTGAAGCTTTCTTT
TRBJ2-5 many TRBV6-6 - CASSYSSGGSETQYF TGTGCCAGCAGTTACTCCAGTGGTGGATCGGAGACCCAGTACTTC
TRBJ2-7 - TRBV12-3/TRBV12-4 TRBD2 CASSIAGGAYKQYF TGTGCCAGCAGCATAGCGGGAGGGGCCTACAAGCAGTACTTC
TRBJ1-2 few TRBV4-1 TRBD1 CASSQGDRALYGYTF TGCGCCAGCAGCCAAGGTGACAGGGCACTCTATGGCTACACCTTC
TRBJ2-3 - TRBV20-1 TRBD2 CSANLAGRDTQYF TGCAGTGCGAATCTAGCGGGACGAGATACGCAGTATTTT
TRBJ2-1 - TRBV5-1 TRBD2 CASSQGLAGGRGYNEQFF TGCGCCAGCAGCCAGGGACTAGCGGGAGGCCGGGGTTACAATGAGCAGTTCTTC
TRBJ1-3 - TRBV7-3 - CASSPDGAASGNTIYF TGTGCCAGCAGCCCCGACGGGGCTGCCTCTGGAAACACCATATATTTT
TRBJ2-7 - TRBV7-2 - CASSREGTGAYEQYF TGTGCCAGCAGCAGAGAAGGGACCGGGGCCTACGAGCAGTACTTC
TRBJ2-2 - TRBV28 - CASSPPPQTGLKKNTGELFF TGTGCCAGCAGTCCTCCCCCGCAAACAGGTTTAAAAAAGAACACCGGGGAGCTGTTTTTT
TRBJ2-1 - TRBV19 TRBD1 CASSGRDRDVRFF TGTGCCAGTAGTGGCCGGGACAGGGACGTGAGATTCTTC
TRBJ1-5 many TRBV2 - CASSGSGVNQPQHF TGTGCCAGCAGTGGGTCAGGGGTCAATCAGCCCCAGCATTTT
TRBJ2-1 many TRBV3-1 TRBD2 CASSRAGTSEQFF TGTGCCAGCAGCCGTGCCGGGACTAGCGAGCAGTTCTTC
TRBJ2-3 - TRBV5-6 - CASSSPSWGDTQYF TGTGCCAGCAGCTCCCCCTCTTGGGGAGATACGCAGTATTTT
TRBJ1-1 many TRBV28 TRBD1 CASSEDRGTEAFF TGTGCCAGCAGTGAGGACAGGGGGACTGAAGCTTTCTTT
TRBJ1-5 many TRBV5-1 - CASSPLGLIINPQHF TGCGCCAGCAGCCCGCTGGGTCTCATTATCAATCCCCAGCATTTT
TRBJ1-5 - TRBV2 - CASSDGGTRNQPQHF TGTGCCAGCAGTGACGGGGGCACTCGCAATCAGCCCCAGCATTTT
TRBJ2-7 many TRBV7-6 TRBD2 CASSLGAGGPYEQYF TGTGCCAGCAGCTTAGGAGCGGGAGGGCCCTACGAGCAGTACTTC
TRBJ2-5 many TRBV12-3/TRBV12-4 - CASSSRWAPETQYF TGTGCCAGCAGCAGCAGGTGGGCCCCAGAGACCCAGTACTTC
TRBJ2-7 few TRBV28 - CASSSSAYEQYF TGTGCCAGCAGTTCATCGGCCTACGAGCAGTACTTC
TRBJ2-1 many TRBV7-2 TRBD1 CASSPGGGRPTQFF TGTGCCAGCAGCCCAGGGGGCGGGCGCCCCACGCAGTTCTTC
TRBJ2-7 many TRBV5-4 - CASSKGEGPYEQYF TGTGCCAGCAGCAAGGGGGAGGGCCCGTACGAGCAGTACTTC
TRBJ2-7 - TRBV6-1 - CASGQLSYEQYF TGTGCCAGTGGCCAATTGTCCTACGAGCAGTACTTC
TRBJ2-3 many TRBV5-1 - CASSLDATGSTDTQYF TGCGCCAGCAGCTTGGACGCCACGGGGAGCACAGATACGCAGTATTTT
TRBJ1-2 - TRBV20-1 - CSAWDIYGGYTF TGCAGTGCTTGGGACATTTATGGGGGCTACACCTTC
TRBJ2-7 many TRBV28 TRBD2 CASTLREGVVQYF TGTGCCAGCACCCTGAGGGAGGGAGTGGTGCAGTACTTC
TRBJ2-5 - TRBV7-2 TRBD2 CASSLGLAGIGGLQETQYF TGTGCCAGCAGCTTAGGTCTAGCGGGAATCGGGGGACTCCAAGAGACCCAGTACTTC
TRBJ2-1 many TRBV5-1 - CASRGALTYNEQFF TGCGCCAGCAGGGGGGCGCTTACCTACAATGAGCAGTTCTTC
TRBJ1-2 - TRBV4-1 TRBD1 CASSQENRGWGYTF TGCGCCAGCAGCCAAGAAAACAGGGGTTGGGGCTACACCTTC
TRBJ2-5 few TRBV29-1 - CSVEDPGRARETQYF TGCAGCGTTGAAGATCCCGGCAGGGCCCGAGAGACCCAGTACTTC
TRBJ2-7 many TRBV6-1 - CASRQSYEQYF TGTGCCAGCAGGCAGAGCTACGAGCAGTACTTC
TRBJ1-1 few TRBV29-1 - CSVEGPGARFGAFF TGCAGCGTTGAAGGCCCGGGGGCCCGATTTGGAGCTTTCTTT
TRBJ1-1 - TRBV7-9 - CASSLSLGHTEAFF TGTGCCAGCAGCTTATCTCTCGGCCACACTGAAGCTTTCTTT
TRBJ1-2 - TRBV6-2/TRBV6-3 - CASSYGGWLFGYTF TGTGCCAGCAGTTACGGTGGCTGGCTCTTTGGCTACACCTTC
TRBJ2-7 many TRBV12-3/TRBV12-4 - CASSFGPYGRSYEQYF TGTGCCAGCAGTTTTGGACCCTATGGACGGAGCTACGAGCAGTACTTC
TRBJ1-2 many TRBV14 TRBD1 CASSPDGTGKPATPMAYGYTF TGTGCCAGCAGCCCGGATGGGACAGGGAAACCTGCTACACCGATGGCATATGGCTACACCTTC
TRBJ2-1 many TRBV9 TRBD2 CASSVGGGSYNEQFF TGTGCCAGCAGCGTAGGGGGGGGCTCCTACAATGAGCAGTTCTTC
TRBJ2-7 many TRBV9 TRBD1 CASSGPGQGLSEQYF TGTGCCAGCAGCGGTCCGGGACAGGGGTTGTCCGAGCAGTACTTC
TRBJ1-1 many TRBV11-3 - CASSLVTGQNTEAFF TGTGCCAGCAGCTTAGTTACGGGACAGAACACTGAAGCTTTCTTT
TRBJ2-7 many TRBV12-3/TRBV12-4 TRBD2 CASSSRGGLADPKGQYF TGTGCCAGCAGCTCCCGGGGGGGACTAGCGGACCCAAAGGGGCAGTACTTC
TRBJ1-2 many TRBV12-3/TRBV12-4 TRBD1 CASSPGQDLYGYTF TGTGCCAGCAGTCCTGGACAGGACCTCTATGGCTACACCTTC
TRBJ1-5 - TRBV7-3 TRBD1 CASSLSRQGHQPQHF TGTGCCAGCAGCTTATCCCGACAGGGTCATCAGCCCCAGCATTTT